The sequence of this TCR beta chain was determined in a study of OX40 agonist ivuxolimab in advanced cancers. For the study at large: Each patient was given ivuxolimab into a vein every 2 weeks, at 0.01 to 10 mg/kg. A partial response was reached by three patients: one with hepatocellular carcinoma and two with cutaneous melanoma.

This table comes from immunoSEQ multiplex PCR, and its TCRdb copy is limited to in-frame clones, with some not included. The table has fewer than 85,000 clones, 90% to 95% seen once; the top ten hold 0.43%. This specimen was CD4+ or CD8+ T cells sorted from blood, taken in a trial of the OX40 agonist ivuxolimab. This clonotype was obtained from an adult with an advanced solid tumor such as melanoma, head and neck, liver or kidney cancer.

CDR3 region: CASSPREQGVGAFF. The CDR3 nucleotides are TGTGCCAGCTCACCAAGAGAACAGGGGGTAGGTGCTTTCTTT. The chain uses TRBV18 and TRBJ1-1; 8 positions agree with TRBD1. The CDR3 length is 14 residues. From germline, CDR1 is KGHSH and CDR2 LQKENI. J lost 11 bases, V lost 2 bases, and 10 bases had no gene match.